What follows are 24 T cell receptor beta chains derived from one specimen sequenced in a study of CD4+ T cells in melanoma. TCRdb's table, derived via immunoSEQ multiplex PCR, lists solely in-frame clones and lacks some. The table includes roughly 150,000 clones, about 90% detected once. These receptors all come from a human donor with melanoma.

The V and J genes are TRBV6-1 and TRBJ1-1; unclear D gene. The CDR3 length is 12 residues. V was clipped by 6 bases and J by 1 base, with 6 bases between them. In germline, CDR1 is MNHNS, CDR2 SASEGT. The CDR3 here is CASSQGNTEAFF. CDR3 nucleotides: TGTGCCAGCAGCCAAGGGAACACTGAAGCTTTCTTT.

The J gene is TRBJ2-5, the V gene TRBV18; possibly TRBD1 for D (6 bases). CDR3 size: 21 residues. Trimming shortened V by 2 bases and J by 0 bases, and 28 bases separated the two germline ends. Germline loops: CDR1 KGHSH, CDR2 LQKENI. In nucleotides, the CDR3 is TGTGCCAGCTCACCATCAGTCAGGGGCCCTGATTTTAGATTGTACCAAGAGACCCAGTACTTC. Protein product: CASSPSVRGPDFRLYQETQYF.

The V and J genes are TRBV11-2 and TRBJ2-1; no clear D gene. The CDR3 consists of 13 residues. Trimming took 4 bases from V and 8 from J, leaving 12 bases between them. CDR1 and CDR2 from the germline V gene are SGHAT and FQNNGV. CDR3 DNA sequence: TGTGCCAGCAGCTCACCAATGATCCATGAGCAGTTCTTC. Its protein product is CASSSPMIHEQFF.

The gene calls are TRBV9 and TRBJ2-5, with 14 bases aligning to TRBD2. V lost 3 bases, J lost 1 base, and 2 bases stayed unmatched. Germline V CDR1 and CDR2: SGDLS, YYNGEE. This CDR3 has 16 amino acids. CDR3 protein: CASSETSGGAQETQYF. CDR3 DNA: TGTGCCAGCAGCGAGACTAGCGGGGGGGCCCAAGAGACCCAGTACTTC.

This clone was found once. This sequence joins TRBV12-5 and TRBJ1-1; D is uncertain. Germline V CDR1 and CDR2: LGHNT, FRNRAP. The V and J ends lost 7 bases and 11 bases respectively, with 14 bases between them. This CDR3 has 11 amino acids. The CDR3 coding sequence is TGTGCTAGTGAGGTCCCGGGGAACGCTTTCTTT. It yields the protein CASEVPGNAFF.

The chain carries TRBV19 and TRBJ1-1; D is uncertain. The V end was cut by 5 bases, the J end by 8 bases, with 15 bases between. Germline CDR1 and CDR2: LNHDA and SQIVND (reference sequence). The CDR3 loop spans 13 amino acids. Written as DNA, the CDR3 is TGTGCCAGTAGTTTCACGGGGAGGTCAGAAGCTTTCTTT. Its protein product is CASSFTGRSEAFF.

V usage is TRBV5-1 and J usage is TRBJ1-1; D call uncertain. In germline, CDR1 is SGHRS, CDR2 YFSETQ. The V end was cut by 5 bases, the J end by 6 bases, with 8 bases between. This CDR3 comprises 11 residues. The CDR3 region has the DNA TGCGCCAGCAGACTTGGGTCTGAAGCTTTCTTT. Protein: CASRLGSEAFF.

The rearrangement links TRBV7-3 to TRBJ2-3; 7 positions match TRBD2. This CDR3 region has 18 residues. Looked up from germline, CDR1 is SGHTA and CDR2 is FQGTGA. Unmatched junction bases numbered 13, after V lost 4 bases and J lost 0 bases. The CDR3 nucleotides read TGTGCCAGCAGCTCAAACGGGCCACTAGCGAGGAGCACAGATACGCAGTATTTT. Translated: CASSSNGPLARSTDTQYF.

This chain joins TRBV5-1 and TRBJ1-2; D gene ambiguous. Per germline, CDR1 SGHRS and CDR2 YFSETQ. This CDR3 spans 14 amino acids. Trimming took 3 bases from V and 4 from J, leaving 13 bases between them. This CDR3 is CASSSEGGSYGYTF. The CDR3 DNA follows: TGCGCCAGCAGCTCCGAGGGCGGTAGCTATGGCTACACCTTC.

The count of this clone is one. The chain has TRBV13 and TRBJ2-1; no reliable D call. Germline V gene lookup returns CDR1 PRHDT and CDR2 FYEKMQ (reference sequence). The CDR3 sequence is 12 residues long. Trimming removed 3 bases at V and 5 bases at J, with 5 bases between. CDR3 DNA sequence: TGTGCCAGCAGCTTCCCAGACAATGAGCAGTTCTTC. This sequence encodes CASSFPDNEQFF.

This sequence joins TRBV18 and TRBJ2-7; TRBD1 aligns across 10 bases. The CDR3 spans 15 residues. Germline trimming cut 1 base from V and 5 bases from J; bases unmatched to any gene: 5. Germline V gene sequence: CDR1 KGHSH, CDR2 LQKENI. Written as DNA, the CDR3 is TGTGCCAGCTCACCACAAGGACAGGGGGGGGACGAGCAGTACTTC. Protein product: CASSPQGQGGDEQYF.

The chain has TRBV2 and TRBJ2-7; D is perhaps TRBD1 or TRBD2 (5 bases each). Germline CDR1 and CDR2: SNHLY and FYNNEI. This CDR3 spans 13 amino acids. The germline V and J ends were trimmed by 4 bases and 6 bases, with 13 bases remaining between them. The CDR3 DNA reads as TGTGCCAGCAGTGTTTCGGGGCTCCGCGAGCAGTACTTC. Its translation: CASSVSGLREQYF.

This chain links TRBV5-5 with TRBJ2-5; D gene unclear. Germline V gene sequence: CDR1 SGHKS, CDR2 YYEKEE (reference sequence). This CDR3 spans 17 amino acids. With 3 bases removed from V and 0 bases from J, the gap between germline ends came to 18 bases. The CDR3 region is CASSYAFSSPYQETQYF. The CDR3 nucleotides read TGTGCCAGCAGCTATGCTTTCTCAAGTCCGTACCAAGAGACCCAGTACTTC.

The V and J genes are TRBV18 and TRBJ2-1; 8 bases agree with TRBD2. The CDR3 length is 15 residues. Unmatched junction bases numbered 2, after V lost 3 bases and J lost 1 base. Per germline, CDR1 KGHSH and CDR2 LQKENI. CDR3 nucleotide sequence: TGTGCCAGCTCACCGGGACTAGATTCCTACAATGAGCAGTTCTTC. This sequence encodes CASSPGLDSYNEQFF.

The chain is built from TRBV6-1 and TRBJ2-5, with 12 bases fitting TRBD1. Unmatched junction bases numbered 7, after V lost 6 bases and J lost 5 bases. Germline V CDR1 and CDR2: MNHNS, SASEGT. The CDR3 contains 15 residues. Here the CDR3 reads CASRDRDRGPETQYF. The CDR3, as DNA: TGTGCCAGCAGAGACCGGGACAGGGGGCCGGAGACCCAGTACTTC.

The chain combines TRBV4-1 with TRBJ2-4, with D perhaps matching TRBD1 or TRBD2 (6 bases each). Trimming took 2 bases from V and 3 from J, leaving 14 bases between them. Germline CDR1 and CDR2: MGHRA and YSYEKL. This CDR3 spans 16 amino acids. The CDR3 spells CASSQIVGGGKNIQYF. The DNA for the CDR3 is TGCGCCAGCAGCCAAATCGTCGGAGGGGGCAAAAACATTCAGTACTTC.

CDR3 sequence: CASSLSSGEPDEKLFF. CDR3 bases: TGTGCCAGCAGCCTATCAAGTGGGGAACCGGATGAAAAACTGTTTTTT. The chain recombines TRBV7-9 with TRBJ1-4; no reliable D call. Germline V gives CDR1 SEHNR, CDR2 FQNEAQ (reference sequence). The CDR3 length is 16 residues. V lost 5 bases and J 6 bases, leaving 19 bases between the germline ends.

The chain carries TRBV6-6 and TRBJ2-5; 8 bases match TRBD2. The length of the CDR3 is 15 residues. From germline, CDR1 is MNHNY and CDR2 SVGAGI (reference sequence). Trimming took 0 bases from V and 3 from J; bases not matched to a gene: 3. The CDR3 reads CASSYSAGDEETQYF. Written as DNA, the CDR3 is TGTGCCAGCAGTTACTCAGCGGGGGATGAAGAGACCCAGTACTTC.

This clone was counted once. V and J are TRBV5-4 and TRBJ2-1; the D gene is possibly TRBD2 (6 bases). The CDR3 length is 16 residues. CDR1 and CDR2 (germline): SGHNT, YYREEE (reference sequence). Trimming pared 0 bases from V and 7 bases from J, leaving 17 bases between. The CDR3 region is CASSLGGVRGWNEQFF. DNA of the CDR3: TGTGCCAGCAGCTTGGGGGGGGTACGTGGATGGAATGAGCAGTTCTTC.

The chain joins TRBV30 to TRBJ2-5; D remains ambiguous. The CDR3 is 12 amino acids. Looked up from germline, CDR1 is GTSNPN and CDR2 is SVGIG (reference sequence). The V gene lost 5 bases and the J gene lost 3 bases, with 10 bases spanning the gap. The CDR3 reads CAWSIGKETQYF. The CDR3 coding sequence is TGTGCCTGGTCCATAGGGAAAGAGACCCAGTACTTC.

This sequence joins TRBV7-3 and TRBJ1-3, with D hard to call. This CDR3 is 13 amino acids long. Trimming left V 5 bases short and J 0 bases short, with 5 bases between. CDR1 and CDR2 (germline): SGHTA, FQGTGA. CDR3 protein: CASSPGSGNTIYF. DNA for the CDR3: TGTGCCAGCAGCCCAGGCTCTGGAAACACCATATATTTT.

This clone occurred once. The V call is TRBV29-1, the J call TRBJ1-4; D is perhaps TRBD1 (5 bases). Germline V lookup: CDR1 SQVTM, CDR2 ANQGSEA. Trimming left V 5 bases short and J 11 bases short, with 12 bases between. There are 11 residues in the CDR3. The CDR3 is CSVPGVGKLFF. The CDR3 region has the DNA TGCAGCGTTCCGGGGGTAGGGAAACTGTTTTTT.

This chain links TRBV15 with TRBJ2-5; D ambiguous. The CDR3 has 17 amino acids. Trimming removed 0 bases at V and 5 bases at J, with 19 bases between. Looked up from germline, CDR1 is LNHNV and CDR2 is YYDKDF (reference sequence). CDR3 bases: TGTGCCACCAGCAGAGATCTAGGACCTCCGAGGATGGAGACCCAGTACTTC. As protein: CATSRDLGPPRMETQYF.

This chain connects TRBV2 to TRBJ2-7, with D hard to call. CDR3 size: 13 residues. Trimming left V 7 bases short and J 6 bases short, with 16 bases between. In germline, CDR1 is SNHLY, CDR2 FYNNEI. The CDR3 is CASIGVGRSEQYF. In DNA, the CDR3 is TGTGCCAGCATTGGAGTAGGGCGATCCGAGCAGTACTTC.